The present T cell receptor (beta chain) was sequenced within a study of CD8 T cells in ankylosing spondylitis (TCRdb year 2017). About the full investigation: The study set out to find disease-linked TCR variants by profiling T cell receptor beta repertoires in ankylosing spondylitis patients and healthy donors. The full study cohort comprised 20 to 25 ankylosing spondylitis patients and about 110 healthy donors. Samples of peripheral blood were taken, and for ankylosing spondylitis patients, synovial fluid was collected as well.

Data came from an Illumina HiSeq 2500. TCR beta libraries were prepared by quantitative 5'-RACE with molecular barcodes. In the original analysis: Disease-linked TCR variants were identified with a new computational method built on a probabilistic model of VDJ rearrangement. The raw public data were reprocessed by TCRdb itself: fastp quality trimming at Q25, MiXCR clonotype calling, in-frame beta chains only. Rows merge per CDR3 protein into single entries with the most common DNA and genes. The V and J calls and clone size come from TCRdb's table, not from the authors' own analysis. The sample table shows 200,000 or so distinct CDR3 sequences, and 15% to 20% are seen once. The ten largest clones add up to more than 3.5% of the sample. This clonotype was seen at least ten times. Its antigen has not been determined. Per-base qualities were not stored, and no clone one base away is much larger. The germline V gene encodes CDR1 SQVTM and CDR2 ANQGSEA. V is reduced by 4 bases and J by 6 bases, leaving a spacing of 17 bases between them. The cysteine opens and the phenylalanine closes a CDR3 of 14 amino acids. Just the 42-base CDR3 DNA is kept, in frame starting at base 1.

Study-wide conclusions, independent of this receptor: Some motif variants were previously reported in synovial fluid and blood of reactive arthritis patients, suggesting common disease-initiation mechanisms. Blood from ankylosing spondylitis patients appeared to be characterized by a TCR beta motif composed of eight highly homologous amino acid variants. Significant enrichment of the disease-linked clones was reported in matched synovial fluid samples from ankylosing spondylitis patients. The disease-linked clones showed a CD8+ phenotype and occurred at relatively low frequencies in peripheral blood.

The sequenced sample consisted of blood, either unsorted or a sorted T cell fraction (not recorded which). The chain joins TRBV29-1 to TRBJ2-3; the D call is tentative, TRBD1 or TRBD2, as each matches 6 bases. The receptor was derived from a male donor aged 10 to 35 with ankylosing spondylitis or in good health (not recorded which). Donor details come from another sample of the same person, matched by shared clones. The CDR3 protein sequence reads: CSVGFLLGGDTQYF. The DNA sequence reads TGCAGCGTTGGGTTCCTTCTGGGGGGCGATACGCAGTATTTT.